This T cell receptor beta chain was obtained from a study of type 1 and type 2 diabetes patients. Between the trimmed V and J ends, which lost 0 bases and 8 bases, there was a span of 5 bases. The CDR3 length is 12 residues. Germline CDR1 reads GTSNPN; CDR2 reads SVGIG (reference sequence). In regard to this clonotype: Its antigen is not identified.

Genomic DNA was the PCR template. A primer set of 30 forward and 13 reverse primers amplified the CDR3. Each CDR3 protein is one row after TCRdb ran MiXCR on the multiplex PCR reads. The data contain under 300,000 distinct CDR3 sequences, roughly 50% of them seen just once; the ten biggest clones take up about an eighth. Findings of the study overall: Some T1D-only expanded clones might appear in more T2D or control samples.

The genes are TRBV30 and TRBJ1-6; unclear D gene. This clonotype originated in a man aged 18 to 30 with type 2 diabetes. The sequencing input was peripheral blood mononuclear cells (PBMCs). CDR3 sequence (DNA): TGTGCCTGGAGTGTCCTGGATTCACCCCTCCACTTT. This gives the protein CAWSVLDSPLHF.